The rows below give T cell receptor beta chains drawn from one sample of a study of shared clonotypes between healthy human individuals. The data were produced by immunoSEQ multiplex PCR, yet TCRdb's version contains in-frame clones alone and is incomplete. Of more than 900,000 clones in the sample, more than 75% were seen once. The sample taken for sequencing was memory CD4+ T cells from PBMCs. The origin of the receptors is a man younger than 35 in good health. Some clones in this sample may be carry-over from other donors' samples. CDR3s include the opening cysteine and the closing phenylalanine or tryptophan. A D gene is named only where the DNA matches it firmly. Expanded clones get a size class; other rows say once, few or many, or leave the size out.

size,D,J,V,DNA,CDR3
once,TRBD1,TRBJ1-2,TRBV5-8,TGTGCCAGCAGGGACAGGGCTGGCTACACCTTC,CASRDRAGYTF
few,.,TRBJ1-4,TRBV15,TGTGCCACCAGCAGAGATTCCGGGACAACTAATGAAAAACTGTTTTTT,CATSRDSGTTNEKLFF
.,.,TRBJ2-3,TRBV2,TGTGCCAGCAGTGACTGGTCGGAGGGTACGCAGTATTTT,CASSDWSEGTQYF
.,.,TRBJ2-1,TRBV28,TGTGCCAGCACCGGAGCGGGACAGCCCTACAATGAGCAGTTCTTC,CASTGAGQPYNEQFF
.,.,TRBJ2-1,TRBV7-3,TGTGCCAGCAGCAACCACAATGAGCAGTTCTTC,CASSNHNEQFF
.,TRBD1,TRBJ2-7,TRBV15,TGTGCCACCAGCCGGCTGGGGACAGATAACTACGAGCAGTACTTC,CATSRLGTDNYEQYF
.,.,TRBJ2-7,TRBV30,TGTGCCTGGAGTATCTCATCCTACGAGCAGTACTTC,CAWSISSYEQYF
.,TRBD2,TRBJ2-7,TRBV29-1,TGCAGCGTTGGGGGGACTAGCGGTACCTACGAGCAGTACTTC,CSVGGTSGTYEQYF
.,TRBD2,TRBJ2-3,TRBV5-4,TGTGCCAGCAGCTCCAAGCGGGAGGGAGGGAAGGATACGCAGTATTTT,CASSSKREGGKDTQYF
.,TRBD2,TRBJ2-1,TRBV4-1,TGCGCCAGCAGCCAAGTTTACGCCGCTAGCGGGAGGGTAAACTCCTACAATGAGCAGTTCTTC,CASSQVYAASGRVNSYNEQFF
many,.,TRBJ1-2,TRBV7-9,TGTGCCAGCAGCTTAGGGCAAAATGCGGGGGTTTTCACCTTC,CASSLGQNAGVFTF
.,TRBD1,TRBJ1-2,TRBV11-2,TGTGCCAGCAATGGCGGACAGGCCGGTGGCTACACCTTC,CASNGGQAGGYTF
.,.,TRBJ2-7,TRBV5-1,TGCGCCAGCAGCCAGGAACCTTGGACCCCTCACGAGCAGTACTTC,CASSQEPWTPHEQYF
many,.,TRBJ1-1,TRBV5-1,TGCGCCAGCAGCTCCTCGACTGGGAACACTGAAGCTTTCTTT,CASSSSTGNTEAFF
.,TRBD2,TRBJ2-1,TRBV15,TGTGCCACCAGCGCCCCACTAGCGAACAACTACAATGAGCAGTTCTTC,CATSAPLANNYNEQFF
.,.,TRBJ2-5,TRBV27,TGTGCCAGCAGTTTAATAGGACAGGGAGGGGAGACCCAGTACTTC,CASSLIGQGGETQYF
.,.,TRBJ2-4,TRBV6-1,TGTGCCAGCAGTAAGGGGGGACTACCCATTCAGTACTTC,CASSKGGLPIQYF
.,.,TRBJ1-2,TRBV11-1,TGTGCCAGCAGCCTAAAATGGGACGGAACCGGCTACACCTTC,CASSLKWDGTGYTF
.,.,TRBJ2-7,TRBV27,TGTGCCAGCTCAGCCTTGGGCAACTCCTACGAGCAGTACTTC,CASSALGNSYEQYF
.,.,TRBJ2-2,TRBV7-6,TGTGCCGTCGGGGCGGGGATGTTGGGCGGGGAGCTGTTTTTT,CAVGAGMLGGELFF
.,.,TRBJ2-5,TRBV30,TGTGCCTGGAGCCGAGGACACCTAGAGACCCAGTACTTC,CAWSRGHLETQYF
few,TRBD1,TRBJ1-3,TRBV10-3,TGTGCCATCGGGGACAGCTCTGGAAACACCATATATTTT,CAIGDSSGNTIYF
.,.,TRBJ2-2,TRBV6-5,TGTGCCAGCAGTTACTCTGGCGGGAACACCGGGGAGCTGTTTTTT,CASSYSGGNTGELFF
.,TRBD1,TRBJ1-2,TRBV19,TGTGCCAGTAGTATGGACAGGGGGAACTATGGCTACACCTTC,CASSMDRGNYGYTF
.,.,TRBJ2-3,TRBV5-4,TGTGCCAGCAGCTTGTGGGGGGAGACTTACACAGATACGCAGTATTTT,CASSLWGETYTDTQYF
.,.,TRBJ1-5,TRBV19,TGTGCCAGTAGTATAGATCAGGTCGGACCCTTGCATTTT,CASSIDQVGPLHF
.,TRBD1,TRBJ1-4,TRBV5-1,TGCGCCAGCAGCACAGGGGTCGCTAATGAAAAACTGTTTTTT,CASSTGVANEKLFF
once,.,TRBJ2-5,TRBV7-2,TGTGCCAGCAGCCCATTGGTGGGGGAGACCCAGTACTTC,CASSPLVGETQYF
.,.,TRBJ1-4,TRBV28,TGCGCCTCCCACAGGTCCACTGGTATGGTGTTTTTT,CASHRSTGMVFF
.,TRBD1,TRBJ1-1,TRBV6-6,TGTGCCATCAGGGCGGACAGGGGAACTGAAGCTTTCTTT,CAIRADRGTEAFF
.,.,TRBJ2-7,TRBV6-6,TGTGCCAGCAGTTCGCGGGACGGAGGGAGGTACTTC,CASSSRDGGRYF
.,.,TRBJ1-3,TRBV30,TGTGCCTGGAGTGTACTCAATGGAAACACCATATATTTT,CAWSVLNGNTIYF
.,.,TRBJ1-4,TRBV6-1,TGTGCCAGCAGCCCAGGGGACTCAACTAATGAAAAACTGTTTTTT,CASSPGDSTNEKLFF
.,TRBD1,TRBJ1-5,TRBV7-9,TGTGCCAGCAACTCTCGACAGGGTAGTCAGCCCCAGCATTTT,CASNSRQGSQPQHF
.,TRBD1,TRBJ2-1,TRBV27,TGTGCCAGCAGTTTACTGCCGACAGGGAGGCAGTTCTTC,CASSLLPTGRQFF
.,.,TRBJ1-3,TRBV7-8,TGTGCCAGCAGACTCCTGGCCACGCCTGGAAACACCATATATTTT,CASRLLATPGNTIYF
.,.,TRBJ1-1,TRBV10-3,TGTGCCATCAGTGTCGTAGGGTTCACTGAAGCTTTCTTT,CAISVVGFTEAFF
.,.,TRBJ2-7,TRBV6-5,TGTGCCAGCAGTTATGGGTGGGGCTACGAGCAGTACTTC,CASSYGWGYEQYF
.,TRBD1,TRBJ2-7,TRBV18,TGTGCCAGCTCCCCTAGGGACAGCTACGAGCAGTACTTC,CASSPRDSYEQYF
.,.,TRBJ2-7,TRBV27,TGTGCCAGCAGTCGAGAGGTCGCCTACGAGCAGTACTTC,CASSREVAYEQYF
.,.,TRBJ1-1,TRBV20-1,TGCAGTGGGGGGGGGAGCACTGAAGCTTTCTTT,CSGGGSTEAFF
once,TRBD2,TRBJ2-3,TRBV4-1,TGCGCCAGCAGCCAAGTGGGGACTAGCGGGAGGGCAGATACGCAGTATTTT,CASSQVGTSGRADTQYF
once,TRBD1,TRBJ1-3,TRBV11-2,TGTGCCAGCAGCTCCACAGGGGGGGGAAACACCATATATTTT,CASSSTGGGNTIYF
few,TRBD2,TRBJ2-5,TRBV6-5,TGTGCCAGCAGTTTCAGACTAGCGGGAGTCGAGACCCAGTACTTC,CASSFRLAGVETQYF
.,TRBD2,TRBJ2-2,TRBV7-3,TGTGCCAGCAGCTTAACGCAGGCGGGAGGGACCACCGGGGAGCTGTTTTTT,CASSLTQAGGTTGELFF
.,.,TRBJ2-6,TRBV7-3,TGTGCCAGCAGCTCAGACTCGGGACTTAGGGCCAACGTCCTGACTTTC,CASSSDSGLRANVLTF
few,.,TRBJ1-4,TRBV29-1,TGCAGCGTTCGGCGCGGCCTTCGAGAAAAACTGTTTTTT,CSVRRGLREKLFF